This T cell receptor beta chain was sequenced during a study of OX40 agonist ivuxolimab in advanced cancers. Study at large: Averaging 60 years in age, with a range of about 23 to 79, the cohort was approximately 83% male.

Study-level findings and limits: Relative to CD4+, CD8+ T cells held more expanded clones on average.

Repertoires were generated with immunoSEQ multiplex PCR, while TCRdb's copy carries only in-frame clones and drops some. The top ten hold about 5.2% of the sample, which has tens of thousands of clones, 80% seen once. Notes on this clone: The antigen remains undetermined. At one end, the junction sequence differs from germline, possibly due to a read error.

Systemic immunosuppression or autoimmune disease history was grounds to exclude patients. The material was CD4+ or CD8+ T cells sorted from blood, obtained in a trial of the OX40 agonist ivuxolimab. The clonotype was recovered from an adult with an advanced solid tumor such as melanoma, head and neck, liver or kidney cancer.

The CDR3 protein is CASRLGLAGTYNEQFF. The CDR3 nucleotides read TGCGCCAGCAGATTGGGCCTAGCGGGAACCTACAATGAGCAGTTCTTC. This chain uses TRBV5-1 with TRBJ2-1; 9 positions agree with TRBD2. This CDR3 has 16 amino acids. Germline lookup yields CDR1 SGHRS and CDR2 YFSETQ.